The next 31 T cell receptor beta chains were all read from a single sample in a study of cytomegalovirus exposure and HLA in healthy donors. The PCR used 60 Vbeta and 13 Jbeta primers. Sequenced by immunoSEQ multiplex PCR; TCRdb stores in-frame clones only, minus some. The listing records 150,000 to 200,000 clones. Sequenced: PBMCs. Receptors were obtained from a man younger than 45 in good health and CMV-seronegative.

This sequence joins TRBV5-1 and TRBJ2-3, with 10 bases fitting TRBD2. V trimming: 3 bases; J trimming: 0 bases; junction bases outside the gene matches: 7. The CDR3 is made up of 17 amino acids. Germline loops: CDR1 SGHRS, CDR2 YFSETQ. The CDR3 DNA reads as TGCGCCAGCAGCTCCGGACTAGCGGATGCTAGCACAGATACGCAGTATTTT. Protein product: CASSSGLADASTDTQYF.

This sequence joins TRBV5-8 and TRBJ2-7; TRBD2 matches at 11 bases. Germline CDR1 SGHTS, CDR2 YDEGEE. The length of the CDR3 is 18 residues. V lost 4 bases, J lost 5 bases, and 17 bases stayed unmatched. The CDR3 coding sequence is TGTGCCAGCAGCCGAACGACTAGCGGGATTAGGTTGGGGAACGAGCAGTACTTC. Translation gives CASSRTTSGIRLGNEQYF.

The CDR3 coding sequence is TGTGCTAGTGGTTTGTCCACTGGGACAACGAATTCACCCCTCCACTTT. This sequence encodes CASGLSTGTTNSPLHF. J is TRBJ1-6 and V is TRBV12-5, with D possibly matching TRBD1 (6 bases). V dropped 2 bases and J dropped 7 bases, with 15 bases sitting between them. This CDR3 has 16 residues. Germline loops: CDR1 LGHNT, CDR2 FRNRAP.

The V gene is TRBV4-1, the J gene TRBJ1-1; D unclear. Deletions cut 4 bases from V and 5 bases from J, with 11 bases between. The CDR3 spans 13 residues. Germline CDR1 and CDR2: MGHRA and YSYEKL. Here the CDR3 DNA reads TGCGCCAGCAGCCGCCCCGGGTTAACTGAAGCTTTCTTT. This sequence encodes CASSRPGLTEAFF.

The gene calls are TRBV9 and TRBJ1-3; D may be TRBD1 (6 bases). Trimming pared 0 bases from V and 2 bases from J, leaving 12 bases between. This CDR3 has 16 amino acids. Germline V gene data show CDR1 as SGDLS and CDR2 as YYNGEE. CDR3: CASSVEGQGPGNTIYF. CDR3 DNA: TGTGCCAGCAGCGTAGAGGGTCAGGGGCCTGGAAACACCATATATTTT.

The J gene is TRBJ2-5, the V gene TRBV6-5; D is unresolved. The better agreement between TRBJ2-7 and the DNA end casts doubt on the J call. Per germline, CDR1 MNHEY and CDR2 SVGAGI. There are 14 residues in the CDR3. The CDR3 DNA is TGTGCCAGCAGATACAACCTCGCCACCTACGAGCAGTACTTC. Its translation: CASRYNLATYEQYF.

V and J are TRBV5-1 and TRBJ2-7; no clear D. Germline assignment: CDR1 SGHRS and CDR2 YFSETQ. The CDR3 spans 13 residues. Trimming pared 0 bases from V and 5 bases from J, leaving 9 bases between. In DNA, the CDR3 is TGCGCCAGCAGCTTGGGGTCGGTGGACGAGCAGTACTTC. Translated: CASSLGSVDEQYF.

The genes are TRBV11-3 and TRBJ2-3, with 8 bases lining up with TRBD2. The CDR3 sequence is 16 residues long. CDR1 and CDR2 (germline): SGHNT, YENEEA. The trim removed 1 base at V and 4 bases at J, leaving 7 bases unmatched. This chain's CDR3 is CASSLVSGSPSDTQYF. In nucleotides, the CDR3 is TGTGCCAGCAGCTTAGTAAGCGGGAGCCCGTCAGATACGCAGTATTTT.

The J gene is TRBJ2-7, the V gene TRBV28; possible D gene TRBD2, 6 bases. Per the germline V gene, CDR1 is MDHEN and CDR2 is SYDVKM. Trimming stripped 10 bases from V and 7 bases from J, with 17 bases between. This CDR3 comprises 12 residues. The CDR3 DNA follows: TGTGCCATGTCCGGGACTCTCGGAGAGCAGTACTTC. Its translation is CAMSGTLGEQYF.

V is TRBV19 and J is TRBJ2-1; D possibly corresponds to TRBD2 (6 bases). The CDR3 runs 15 residues. V lost 4 bases and J 2 bases, leaving 12 bases between the germline ends. Germline CDR1 reads LNHDA; CDR2 reads SQIVND (reference sequence). The CDR3 here is CASSKLAATYNEQFF. CDR3 nucleotide sequence: TGTGCCAGTAGTAAGTTAGCGGCGACCTACAATGAGCAGTTCTTC.

For this clone: Additional DNA sequences in this sample encode the identical CDR3. As DNA, the CDR3 is TGTGCCAGCCGAGGCGGAACTAGCACAGATACGCAGTATTTT. It encodes CASRGGTSTDTQYF. The gene calls are TRBV28 and TRBJ2-3; D remains ambiguous. This CDR3 has 14 amino acids. Trimming pared 8 bases from V and 0 bases from J, leaving 12 bases between. Germline CDR1 reads MDHEN; CDR2 reads SYDVKM.

The chain links TRBV5-6 to TRBJ2-7; a weak D match, TRBD2 (6 bases). CDR3 length: 14 residues. Per germline, CDR1 SGHDT and CDR2 YYEEEE. V lost 4 bases and J lost 5, with 16 bases in between. The CDR3 region has the DNA TGTGCCAGCAGCCGAGGGAGGTCAAGCGACGAGCAGTACTTC. This translates into CASSRGRSSDEQYF. The variable domain in full, completed from reference TRBV5-6 and TRBJ2-7, reads DAGVTQSPTHLIKTRGQQVTLRCSPKSGHDTVSWYQQALGQGPQFIFQYYEEEERQRGNFPDRFSGHQFPNYSSELNVNALLLGDSALYLCASSRGRSSDEQYFGPGTRLTVT.

V and J are TRBV5-5 and TRBJ2-7; possible D gene TRBD1, 6 bases. The CDR3 extends over 15 amino acids. V shed 4 bases and J shed 0 bases, with 14 bases lying between them. CDR1 and CDR2 from the germline V gene are SGHKS and YYEKEE (reference sequence). CDR3 protein: CASSQSDRNSYEQYF. For the CDR3, the DNA is TGTGCCAGCAGCCAATCAGACAGGAACTCCTACGAGCAGTACTTC. Together with reference TRBV5-5 and TRBJ2-7, the CDR3 gives the full variable domain: DAGVTQSPTHLIKTRGQQVTLRCSPISGHKSVSWYQQVLGQGPQFIFQYYEKEERGRGNFPDRFSARQFPNYSSELNVNALLLGDSALYLCASSQSDRNSYEQYFGPGTRLTVT.

The rearrangement uses TRBV30 and TRBJ2-3; D is unclear. Germline V gives CDR1 GTSNPN, CDR2 SVGIG (reference sequence). The germline V and J ends were trimmed by 5 bases and 1 base, with 10 bases remaining between them. The CDR3 is made up of 13 amino acids. CDR3 sequence reads: CAWAPGGTDTQYF. The CDR3 nucleotides are TGTGCCTGGGCCCCAGGTGGCACAGATACGCAGTATTTT.

The rearrangement uses TRBV10-3 and TRBJ2-1; D ambiguous. V was pared by 2 bases and J by 4 bases, with 15 bases between. In germline, CDR1 is ENHRY, CDR2 SYGVKD. This CDR3 spans 16 amino acids. The CDR3 DNA reads as TGTGCCATCAGTGAGAAGGATAGCTGGGTGTACAATGAGCAGTTCTTC. This gives the protein CAISEKDSWVYNEQFF.

V and J are TRBV9 and TRBJ2-5, with 9 positions matching TRBD1. Germline CDR1 SGDLS, CDR2 YYNGEE. V shed 4 bases, J shed 5 bases, and the junction held 9 bases outside the gene matches. This CDR3 has 15 amino acids. The CDR3 DNA reads as TGTGCCAGCAGCCGGACAGGGGACTCGGGTGAGACCCAGTACTTC. Its translation: CASSRTGDSGETQYF.

The CDR3: CASSEDGRENRDTQYF. CDR3 in DNA: TGCGCCAGCAGTGAAGACGGGCGGGAGAACCGGGATACGCAGTATTTT. The chain uses TRBV10-1 and TRBJ2-3, with 7 bases that match TRBD2. The CDR3 has 16 residues. Trimming at V came to 3 bases and at J to 6 bases, leaving 12 bases not matched to a gene. Per germline, CDR1 WNHNN and CDR2 SYGVQD (reference sequence).

The CDR3 DNA sequence: TGTGCCAGCAACCTGGGGACAGATCGGATCTACAATGAGCAGTTCTTC. It is translated as CASNLGTDRIYNEQFF. The chain joins TRBV7-6 to TRBJ2-1; 7 positions agree with TRBD1. CDR1 is SGHVS, CDR2 FNYEAQ, per germline. The V segment lost 7 bases and the J segment 3 bases; nucleotides outside the gene matches: 12. This CDR3 contains 16 residues.

The rearrangement joins TRBV21-1 to TRBJ1-1; the D call of TRBD1 is as the table states it, not checked on the DNA. TRBV21-1 is a documented pseudogene. The CDR3 has 16 amino acids. CDR3 nucleotides: TGTGCCAGCAGCAAGGACAGGGCAACAGGGTACACTGAAGCTTTCTTT. Encoded protein: CASSKDRATGYTEAFF.

V and J are TRBV12-5 and TRBJ2-3; D is undetermined. This CDR3 comprises 13 residues. Trimming removed 1 base at V and 3 bases at J, with 5 bases between. Per the germline V gene, CDR1 is LGHNT and CDR2 is FRNRAP. In DNA, the CDR3 is TGTGCTAGTGGTTTGGGAACTACAGATACGCAGTATTTT. As protein: CASGLGTTDTQYF.

This CDR3 reads CASSLIWGGPTEAFF. CDR3 nucleotides: TGTGCCAGCAGCTTAATTTGGGGGGGCCCCACTGAAGCTTTCTTT. The chain employs TRBV7-2 and TRBJ1-1, with D maybe TRBD1 (6 bases). The CDR3 extends over 15 amino acids. Germline V lookup: CDR1 SGHTA, CDR2 FQGNSA. The V gene lost 2 bases and the J gene lost 4 bases, with 14 bases spanning the gap.

The rearrangement links TRBV6-5 to TRBJ1-4, with D maybe TRBD1 (6 bases). The CDR3 spans 14 residues. Looked up from germline, CDR1 is MNHEY and CDR2 is SVGAGI. V was trimmed by 2 bases and J by 8 bases, leaving 12 bases between them. The chain's CDR3 is CASSYLGAGEKLFF. In DNA form, the CDR3 reads TGTGCCAGCAGTTACCTGGGGGCCGGGGAAAAACTGTTTTTT.

This CDR3 reads CAITLSGSTDTQYF. CDR3 nucleotide sequence: TGTGCCATCACACTCAGCGGATCCACAGATACGCAGTATTTT. The chain uses TRBV10-3 and TRBJ2-3; TRBD2 might be the D (5 bases). The CDR3 has 14 residues. Trimming took 7 bases from V and 2 from J, leaving 13 bases between them. The V gene's germline CDR1 is ENHRY and CDR2 SYGVKD.

The chain has TRBV19 and TRBJ2-5; D might be TRBD2 (7 bases). The germline V and J ends were trimmed by 5 bases and 4 bases, with 17 bases remaining between them. The CDR3 is made up of 15 amino acids. Per the germline V gene, CDR1 is LNHDA and CDR2 is SQIVND (reference sequence). The CDR3 protein is CASSGRGRRGETQYF. Here the CDR3 DNA reads TGTGCCAGTAGTGGGCGGGGGCGCCGGGGAGAGACCCAGTACTTC.

This chain joins TRBV10-2 and TRBJ2-5; 8 nucleotides match TRBD1. The CDR3 is made up of 16 amino acids. Germline V CDR1 and CDR2: WSHSY, SAAADI. The trim removed 6 bases at V and 2 bases at J, leaving 11 bases unmatched. DNA of the CDR3: TGCGCCAGCAGAGATCCGACTGGGACAGGACAAGAGACCCAGTACTTC. This gives the protein CASRDPTGTGQETQYF.

This chain joins TRBV5-1 and TRBJ2-3, with D unresolved. Germline values: CDR1 SGHRS, CDR2 YFSETQ. The CDR3 contains 14 residues. V was pared by 4 bases and J by 1 base, with 10 bases between. The CDR3 sequence is CASSAMVRTDTQYF. CDR3 nucleotides: TGCGCCAGCAGCGCGATGGTCCGCACAGATACGCAGTATTTT.

The chain employs TRBV10-3 and TRBJ2-3; TRBD2 matches 8 bases. This CDR3 comprises 16 residues. J lost 2 bases, V lost 3 bases, and 7 bases had no gene match. Germline V gene data show CDR1 as ENHRY and CDR2 as SYGVKD. For the CDR3, the DNA is TGTGCCATCAGTGATGGGGTAGCGGGACTCACAGATACGCAGTATTTT. Translating gives CAISDGVAGLTDTQYF.

This sequence joins TRBV21-1 and TRBJ1-1. TRBV21-1 is marked as a pseudogene. This CDR3 is built from 11 residues. Here the CDR3 reads CASPGGTEAFF. The CDR3 DNA is TGTGCCAGCCCGGGGGGAACTGAAGCTTTCTTT.

The chain is built from TRBV10-3 and TRBJ2-1; TRBD2 agrees at 7 bases. The germline CDR1 and CDR2 sequences are ENHRY and SYGVKD. CDR3 length equals 15 residues. Trimming cost V 3 bases and J 6 bases; bases outside gene matches: 8. The CDR3 nucleotides read TGTGCCATCAGTGAAATGACGGGAGGACGCAATGAGCAGTTCTTC. Protein sequence: CAISEMTGGRNEQFF.

V gene TRBV2 combines with J gene TRBJ1-3; TRBD1 aligns across 7 bases. CDR1 is SNHLY and CDR2 is FYNNEI in the germline V gene. V lost 3 bases to trimming and J lost 0 bases; unmatched junction nucleotides: 8. The CDR3 has 17 residues. In DNA form, the CDR3 reads TGTGCCAGCAGTGATTATCCAGGGGGATACTCTGGAAACACCATATATTTT. The encoded protein is CASSDYPGGYSGNTIYF.

The gene calls are TRBV6-1 and TRBJ2-1, with TRBD2 matching over 15 bases. The CDR3 has 19 residues. After removal of 5 bases from V and 9 bases from J, the junction contained 17 bases not matched to a gene. Germline V gene lookup returns CDR1 MNHNS and CDR2 SASEGT. CDR3 coding DNA: TGTGCCAGCAGTCAAGGACTAGCGGGAGGGCCACGAGGGCGCGGTGAGCAGTTCTTC. Amino acid sequence: CASSQGLAGGPRGRGEQFF.